This T cell receptor beta chain was sequenced for a study of T-cell reconstitution after alpha-beta-depleted transplantation in children. The CDR3 has 16 amino acids. J gave up 8 bases and V 0 bases, and 6 bases lay outside the gene matches. The V gene's germline CDR1 is KGHDR and CDR2 SFDVKD. As it was prepared, the TCRbeta library received unique molecular identifiers. Via MiXCR, TCRdb re-called the PCR reads, giving one row per CDR3 protein. The top ten hold about 32% of the sample, which has under 450,000 distinct CDR3 sequences, 15% to 20% seen once. The material was PBMCs, mostly from graft donor cells, obtained 360 days after TCRalphabeta/CD19-depleted stem cell transplant. This chain uses TRBV24-1 with TRBJ2-1; TRBD2 matches at 10 bases. The TCR was taken from a boy younger than two who had a stem cell transplant for Wiskott-Aldrich syndrome, so the T cells may come from the graft donor. CDR3 in amino acids: CATSDLTSGTPHEQFF. The CDR3 DNA follows: TGTGCCACCAGTGATTTGACTAGCGGGACGCCCCATGAGCAGTTCTTC.